The subject of this entry is one T cell receptor (beta chain). Antigen unknown. The TCRbeta library was prepared with unique molecular identifiers. TCRdb re-called the PCR reads with MiXCR, one entry per CDR3 protein. The sample consists of hundreds of thousands of distinct CDR3 sequences, 15% to 20% of them appearing once. This entry belongs to a study of T-cell reconstitution after alpha-beta-depleted transplantation in children. Study results and limitations: Elevated TCRbeta diversity at day 60 was traced, in some patients, to surviving recipient T cells and thymic progenitors. Expanded graft clones numbering several hundred reportedly gave rise to alpha-beta T cells about two months after transplant.

The CDR3 is 16 residues long. V lost 6 bases and J 0 bases, leaving 15 bases between the germline ends. Germline lookup yields CDR1 ENHRY and CDR2 SYGVKD. The source is a boy younger than two who had a stem cell transplant for Wiskott-Aldrich syndrome, so the T cells may come from the graft donor. This chain uses TRBV10-3 with TRBJ2-4; D may match TRBD1 or TRBD2 (5 bases each). The input for sequencing was PBMCs, mostly from graft donor cells, taken 360 days after TCRalphabeta/CD19-depleted stem cell transplant. The CDR3 is CAISHGDVRAKNIQYF. The CDR3 DNA follows: TGTGCCATCAGCCACGGGGACGTCCGAGCCAAAAACATTCAGTACTTC.